This TCR beta chain comes out of a study of T cells in Graves' hyperthyroidism and ophthalmopathy (dated by TCRdb to between 2018 and 2021). Turning to the overall study: Peripheral blood was collected at initial diagnosis, before any treatment. To identify TCR V-J signatures that set the groups apart, the researchers used a discovery cohort of about a hundred patients, made up of 40 to 45 with Graves' ophthalmopathy and some 58 with stable Graves' hyperthyroidism. The roughly 100 discovery patients were randomly split 7:3 into training and test sets. The study also compared thyroid tissue and blood T-cell repertoires from a handful of Graves' hyperthyroidism patients. Once sampling was done, hyperthyroidism patients were given methimazole at a starting dose of 30 mg daily, whereas ophthalmopathy patients were given high-dose intravenous methylprednisolone. According to the paper, TCR Vbeta CDR3 sequencing was carried out on approximately 140 peripheral blood samples, which came from some 41 ophthalmopathy, around 75 hyperthyroidism and about 17 progressor patients. An independent validation cohort of under 20 hyperthyroidism patients and roughly 16 patients who later progressed to ophthalmopathy tested prospective prediction of ophthalmopathy.

This clonotype was seen a few times. Which antigen it targets is not known. One base away there is no much larger clone; base qualities are not given. A patient counted as having stable Graves' hyperthyroidism if no progression to ophthalmopathy occurred over 18 months of follow-up. Hyperthyroidism patients were aged 18 to 65 years and newly diagnosed, with disease duration of less than 2 months. The study excluded patients with uncontrolled infections, other autoimmune diseases, pregnancy or lactation. Diagnoses relied on clinical symptoms, serum thyroxine and TRAb, thyroid ultrasound and orbital computed tomography. Ficoll-Paque density gradient centrifugation was used to isolate PBMCs from approximately 10 ml of fresh peripheral blood. Total RNA was extracted using Trizol reagent, and RNA quality was assessed on an Agilent 2100 Bioanalyzer. TCR beta CDR3 regions were amplified from RNA transcripts. The first round of RT-PCR for the TCR CDR3 was performed with the HTBI primer set and the Qiagen OneStep RT-PCR kit. The libraries were constructed in a second round of multiplex PCR and then size-selected and purified. Paired-end sequencing of the libraries was performed with 100 bp reads on an Illumina HiSeq2000. The paper's data handling went like this. Raw data were processed with SOAPnuke, discarding reads with adapters, uncalled bases, mean Phred below 15, or no exact constant-primer or identifier match. High-quality paired reads were merged with COPE v1.2.5, and unique nucleotide sequences were defined as clonotypes. Clonotypes were aligned to IMGT TRBV, TRBD and TRBJ reference segments using MiTCR v1.1. Analysis was restricted to V-J combinations with a frequency above 0.0001, which covered roughly 99% of repertoires. A TCS score was defined as the ratio of F50 (clonal expansion) to E x V (chaos), with BLOSUM62-based TCRdist applied between CDR3 peptides within each V-J. Welch's t-statistics and random forest reduced 500 to 550 V-J features to some 14, which were used in a naive Bayes classifier (R e1071). TCRdb cleaned the public reads at Q25 with fastp, built clones with MiXCR and kept in-frame beta chains. Each entry merges the rows of one CDR3 protein and shows their most common DNA and genes. TCRdb's processing, not the authors' own work, is the source of the V and J calls. The sample table contains some 180,000 distinct CDR3 sequences; only one count was recorded for around a sixth of them. The ten largest clones add up to about 50% of the sample.

Overall study outcomes, separate from this receptor: Blood samples also contained most of the expanded thyroid clonotypes (frequency above 0.001), which suggests that blood repertoires may reflect thyroid immune responses. A model built on a 13 V-J signature distinguished ophthalmopathy from stable hyperthyroidism, reaching around 90% sensitivity and around 81% specificity in cross-validation and 80%/75% in testing. No statistical method was used to fix the sample size in advance, and group allocation was not hidden from the investigators. In validation, progression to ophthalmopathy was predicted by the model with around 70% sensitivity and nearly 75% specificity, a median of roughly 6.4 months before onset.

Deletion took 3 bases off V and 2 bases off J, with a span of 13 bases between the germline ends. There are 15 amino acids in the CDR3, from cysteine to phenylalanine inclusive. Just the 45-base CDR3 DNA is kept, in frame starting at base 1. For CDR1 and CDR2, the germline V gene (reference sequence) lists LNHDA and SQIVND. The TCR comes from a woman in her forties or fifties with Graves' hyperthyroidism. The rearranged chain carries TRBV19 and TRBJ1-1; perhaps TRBD1 is the D gene, with 5 bases matching. Material for sequencing was blood. Here is the DNA: TGTGCCAGTAGTATCCCCGGGGCAGTCAACACTGAAGCTTTCTTT. Protein translation: CASSIPGAVNTEAFF.